This T cell receptor (beta chain) was retrieved from a study of metastatic and nonmetastatic thyroid tumors. The overall study: From malignant and benign thyroid patients, repertoires in blood and in tumor or nodule tissue were compared.

Each patient came to thyroid surgery without any prior treatment (of any kind). CDR1 and CDR2 (germline): MNHEY, SMNVEV (reference sequence). This CDR3 is 18 amino acids long. J gave up 8 bases and V 0 bases, and 13 bases lay outside the gene matches. This clone was seen at least ten times. Antigen unknown. Broader study findings: Relative to benign nodules, malignant thyroid tumors were reportedly characterized by significantly elevated TCR beta diversity in blood and tumor.

Original data processing: CDR3 differences across clinicopathological groups were used to build a distant-metastasis classifier for papillary thyroid cancer. TCRdb reassembled clones from the PCR reads with MiXCR. The V and J calls follow TCRdb's processing rather than the paper's. The sample lists about 33,000 clones, 10% to 12% occurring once. V usage is TRBV27 and J usage is TRBJ1-6; 7 positions match TRBD1. The clonotype was recovered from a female donor with papillary thyroid cancer or a benign thyroid nodule (not recorded which). Some clones in this sample may be carry-over from other donors' samples. The specimen was blood. DNA of the CDR3: TGTGCCAGCAGTTTATCCCGAGATGCGACAGGGTTCCATTCACCCCTCCACTTT. Its protein is CASSLSRDATGFHSPLHF.